This T cell receptor (beta chain) is from a study of T cell responses to AZD1222 COVID-19 vaccine. The study's findings and limits: Baseline antibody screening turned up just a handful of seropositive AZD1222 recipients. Spike-specific TCR breadth and depth went up after people got two AZD1222 doses.

Germline values: CDR1 SSHAT, CDR2 FNYEAQ (reference sequence). The CDR3 has 17 residues. As to this clone: What it binds is unknown. The junction departs from the called germline gene at one end, perhaps through a read error.

The repertoire was sequenced with immunoSEQ multiplex PCR; TCRdb's copy has only in-frame clones and lacks some. This sample carries about 57,000 clones, over 75% of them seen once, and the ten largest clones take roughly 19%. The TCR sequence derives from an adult in good health. The sequenced sample was peripheral blood, obtained on day 0 of AZD1222 vaccination. The J gene is TRBJ2-2, the V gene TRBV7-7, with D possibly being TRBD2 (7 bases). In DNA form, the CDR3 reads TGTGCTAGCAGCTCATCGAGAGTCGGGGGCGGGAGCGGGGAGCTGTTTTTT. Encoded protein: CASSSSRVGGGSGELFF.